The 7 T cell receptor beta chains below come from one sample, sequenced in a study of T cells in Graves' hyperthyroidism and ophthalmopathy (dated by TCRdb to between 2018 and 2021). The receptor library was made with multiplex PCR. Sequenced on an Illumina HiSeq 2000. The TCR beta CDR3 regions were amplified from the RNA transcripts. The first round of RT-PCR for the TCR CDR3 was performed with the HTBI primer set and the Qiagen OneStep RT-PCR kit. In-frame beta chains were kept once TCRdb had trimmed the public reads at Q25 with fastp and called clones with MiXCR. Rows are combined by CDR3 protein, so each entry shows the most common genes and DNA. The sample data list some 300,000 distinct CDR3 sequences, and roughly 20% of these were observed just once. In total, the top ten clones hold 39% of the sample. Material: blood. All receptors come from a man aged 50 or older with Graves' ophthalmopathy.

This clonotype appeared many times. The chain carries TRBV12-3 or TRBV12-4 and TRBJ2-7; TRBD2 aligns across 8 bases. Trimming cost V 5 bases and J 0 bases; bases outside gene matches: 12. The CDR3 length is 17 residues. The CDR3 DNA follows: TGTGCCAGCAGTCCTCGAACAGAGAGCGGGAGCTCCTACGAGCAGTACTTC. Its translation: CASSPRTESGSSYEQYF.

This sequence joins TRBV5-1 and TRBJ1-1; D perhaps matches TRBD1 (5 bases). This CDR3 has 16 amino acids. Germline CDR1 SGHRS, CDR2 YFSETQ. V lost 0 bases and J lost 1, with 13 bases in between. This CDR3 reads CASSLDAAGGNTEAFF. DNA for the CDR3: TGCGCCAGCAGCTTGGACGCGGCGGGGGGGAACACTGAAGCTTTCTTT.

Notes on this clonotype: This clone may be a read error of a much larger clone one base away. The chain employs TRBV30 and TRBJ2-1, with D possibly TRBD1 on 6 matching bases. In germline, CDR1 is GTSNPN, CDR2 SVGIG (reference sequence). Trimming left V 4 bases short and J 5 bases short, with 15 bases between. The CDR3 is 14 amino acids. CDR3: CAWTGRGSHNEQFF. The CDR3 DNA follows: TGTGCCTGGACGGGCAGGGGATCGCACAATGAGCAGTTCTTC.

J is TRBJ2-3 and V is TRBV6-1, with TRBD2 matching over 7 bases. This CDR3 is 15 amino acids long. The germline V gene has CDR1 MNHNS and CDR2 SASEGT. V trimming: 4 bases; J trimming: 2 bases; junction bases outside the gene matches: 6. CDR3 nucleotides: TGTGCCAGCAGTGGGGCGGGAGTTCTCACAGATACGCAGTATTTT. It translates to CASSGAGVLTDTQYF.

This clonotype was seen repeatedly, ten times or more. The chain couples TRBV11-2 to TRBJ2-7; the D call may be TRBD1 or TRBD2 (5 bases each). The germline gives CDR1 SGHAT, CDR2 FQNNGV. The V end lost 4 bases, the J end lost 1 base, and 17 bases lay between the germline ends. This CDR3 is built from 16 residues. The CDR3 DNA is TGTGCCAGCAGCTCCCAAACCGGGACCCTTTCCTACGAGCAGTACTTC. Protein product: CASSSQTGTLSYEQYF.

This clonotype was seen many times. The gene calls are TRBV28 and TRBJ2-7; no firm D call. V was trimmed by 6 bases and J by 3 bases, leaving 6 bases between them. CDR3 length equals 11 residues. Germline CDR1 and CDR2: MDHEN and SYDVKM. The CDR3 is CASRGFYEQYF. The CDR3, as DNA: TGTGCCAGCAGAGGCTTCTACGAGCAGTACTTC.

The chain uses TRBV3-1 and TRBJ1-2; no definite D call. The CDR3 loop spans 15 amino acids. The germline gives CDR1 LGHDT, CDR2 YNNKEL (reference sequence). The germline V and J ends were trimmed by 2 bases and 8 bases, with 18 bases remaining between them. Here the CDR3 reads CASSQSDLLRSGYTF. The DNA for the CDR3 is TGTGCCAGCAGCCAATCTGATCTTCTAAGAAGCGGCTACACCTTC. The full variable domain, rest sourced from reference TRBV3-1 and TRBJ1-2, is DTAVSQTPKYLVTQMGNDKSIKCEQNLGHDTMYWYKQDSKKFLKIMFSYNNKELIINETVPNRFSPKSPDKAHLNLHINSLELGDSAVYFCASSQSDLLRSGYTFGSGTRLTVV.